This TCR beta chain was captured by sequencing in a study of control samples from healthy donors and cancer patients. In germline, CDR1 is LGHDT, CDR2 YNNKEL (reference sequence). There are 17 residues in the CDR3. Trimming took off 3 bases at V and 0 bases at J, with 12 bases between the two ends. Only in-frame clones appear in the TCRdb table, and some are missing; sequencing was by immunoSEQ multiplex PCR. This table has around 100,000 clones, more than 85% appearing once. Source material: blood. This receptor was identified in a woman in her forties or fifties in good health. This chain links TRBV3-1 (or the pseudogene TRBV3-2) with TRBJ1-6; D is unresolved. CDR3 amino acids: CASSHLSSGSYNSPLHF. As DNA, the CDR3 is TGTGCCAGCAGCCACCTTTCTTCCGGCTCCTATAATTCACCCCTCCACTTT.